The 2 T cell receptor beta chains listed next were all sequenced from one sample in a study of blood T cell repertoires in COVID-19. Sequencing was performed with immunoSEQ multiplex PCR; in TCRdb, only in-frame clones are kept and a portion is missing. The sample records about 360,000 clones, roughly 77% being singletons. The source material was peripheral blood. Receptors originate from a human donor with acute or convalescent COVID-19. The donor label of this sample is uncertain.

The chain recombines TRBV6-6 with TRBJ2-2, with a tentative D call TRBD1 (6 bases). Germline-derived CDR1 and CDR2 are MNHNY and SVGAGI (reference sequence). The CDR3 contains 14 residues. Trimming stripped 7 bases from V and 4 bases from J, with 13 bases between. The CDR3 DNA follows: TGTGCCAGCACGGAATCAGGGGTCACCGGGGAGCTGTTTTTT. It specifies CASTESGVTGELFF.

V and J are TRBV27 and TRBJ2-7; TRBD1 matches 11 bases. CDR1 and CDR2 (germline): MNHEY, SMNVEV (reference sequence). Trimming cost V 4 bases and J 2 bases; bases outside gene matches: 4. This CDR3 region has 15 residues. CDR3 bases: TGTGCCAGCAGTTCGGGACAGGGGGGCACCTACGAGCAGTACTTC. This translates into CASSSGQGGTYEQYF.